This paragraph reports one T cell receptor (beta chain). The data stem from a study of technical replicates of blood from four donors. Sequencing used immunoSEQ multiplex PCR; TCRdb keeps in-frame clones, though not all of them. The table lists 98,000 or so clones, approximately 95% of them singletons. Germline trimming cut 5 bases from V and 9 bases from J; bases unmatched to any gene: 7. The CDR3 consists of 15 residues. Germline assignment: CDR1 MGHRA and CDR2 YSYEKL. Sequenced sample: T cells isolated from PBMCs. V and J are TRBV4-1 and TRBJ2-1, with 13 bases identical to TRBD2. The origin of this receptor is a human donor in good health. The CDR3 region is CASSRGLAGAAEQFF. Written as DNA, the CDR3 is TGCGCCAGCAGCAGAGGACTAGCGGGAGCGGCTGAGCAGTTCTTC.